This T cell receptor (beta chain) was found in a study of blood T cells in healthy people across ages. Points from the study as a whole: The donors' CMV status was not determined, possibly confounding changes in expanded clonotypes. Estimated diversity that came from one million T cells was considered an underestimate.

For the second PCR, which ran for roughly 7 to 11 cycles, a sample-barcoded 5' primer and a J-beta primer mix were used. MiXCR, run by TCRdb on the 5' RACE reads, gives a single entry per CDR3 protein. The sample consists of 700,000 or so distinct CDR3 sequences, approximately 21% of them appearing once. This clonotype has a handful of counts. Its antigen is as yet unknown. Each individual donor underwent a draw of roughly 10 milliliters of peripheral blood. There were at least 6 micrograms of total RNA extracted from every sample. The receptor was derived from a man between 65 and 85 years old in good health. The sequenced sample consisted of blood.

In DNA form, the CDR3 reads TGTGCCAGCCGGACTAGGCATGGCTACACCTTC. Its translation: CASRTRHGYTF. This chain joins TRBV9 and TRBJ1-2, with no clear D. Germline V lookup: CDR1 SGDLS, CDR2 YYNGEE. CDR3 length equals 11 residues. The V end was cut by 7 bases, the J end by 6 bases, with 10 bases between.